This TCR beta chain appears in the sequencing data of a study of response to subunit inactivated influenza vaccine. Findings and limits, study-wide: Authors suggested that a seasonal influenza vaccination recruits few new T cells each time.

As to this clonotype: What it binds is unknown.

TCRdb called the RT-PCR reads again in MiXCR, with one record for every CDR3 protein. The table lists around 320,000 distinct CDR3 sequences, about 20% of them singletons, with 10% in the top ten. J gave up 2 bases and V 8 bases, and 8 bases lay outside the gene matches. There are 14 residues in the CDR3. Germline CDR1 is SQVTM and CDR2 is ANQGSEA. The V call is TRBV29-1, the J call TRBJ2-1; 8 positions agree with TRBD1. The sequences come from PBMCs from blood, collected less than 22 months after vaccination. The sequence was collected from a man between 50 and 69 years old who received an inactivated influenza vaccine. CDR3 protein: CSFSQGATYNEQFF. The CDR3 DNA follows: TGCAGCTTTTCTCAGGGGGCGACCTACAATGAGCAGTTCTTC.